These T cell receptor beta chains were read from a single sample in a study of Tregs in tolerant kidney transplant recipients. Sequencing used immunoSEQ multiplex PCR; TCRdb keeps in-frame clones, though not all of them. The table lists around 78,000 clones, around 93% of them singletons, with about 0.36% in the top ten. The sample here was Tregs from blood, taken before the transplant. These receptors all stem from a human donor who received a combined kidney and bone marrow transplant. Each CDR3 is given with its conserved first and last residue. Only part of the rows carry a size: once, few, many, or a class if the clone is expanded.

clone_size | v_call | cdr3_aa
- | TRBV11-2 | CASSLQRADVEAQYF
- | TRBV2 | CAISEEGGLGTKAFF
few | TRBV27 | CASRGIMNTEAFF
- | TRBV10-3 | CAISQDRDRPQHF
- | TRBV7-8 | CASSSGTSGTGEQFF
- | TRBV28 | CASVTGGGETQYF
- | TRBV6-1 | CASSVGTALGGYTF
- | TRBV10-3 | CAIRDSGTRTGELFF
- | TRBV5-1 | CASSSGHGNSPLHF
- | TRBV4-3 | CASSQGWLAGFHDSYEQYF
- | TRBV6-6 | CASSRDLINEQFF
- | TRBV7-2 | CASSFRGNNEQFF
- | TRBV28 | CASSFPAGQGFTYEQYF
- | TRBV27 | CASSPTLGASKNIQYF
- | TRBV6-4 | CASISRGTYNEQFF
- | TRBV10-2 | CASSEAGTSTDTQYF
- | TRBV13 | CASSVGRDRPQHF
once | TRBV7-9 | CASSLGLAGSYNEQFF
- | TRBV18 | CASSPEREGRDEQFF
- | TRBV7-6 | CASSATIGGQEYETQYF
- | TRBV7-2 | CASSLDPAGGPGTDTQYF
- | TRBV28 | CASRTGEQWTGELFF
once | TRBV5-1 | CASSPLTGGPTDTQYF
- | TRBV5-4 | CASSLDQQTYEQYF
once | TRBV7-2 | CASSPKAGQGIEQYF
- | TRBV2 | CASSEDTYEQYF
- | TRBV6-1 | CASSENRPGGSDTQYF
- | TRBV5-1 | CASRPDPMTGELFF
- | TRBV7-2 | CASSPGTSGRRTYGQYF
- | TRBV29-1 | CSVERTGAGTQYF
- | TRBV11-2 | CASSPPPGGVGKYEQYF
- | TRBV6-6 | CASSPDSPIYNEQFF
- | TRBV11-3 | CASSLFGSVTDTQYF